This T cell receptor beta chain was captured in a study of molecular identifiers for immune sequencing clone quantification. Study observations and caveats: Even with more than 950,000 naive cells present, spiked Jurkat TCR RNA from one cell was reportedly detectable.

Libraries of naive CD8 T cells were made from roughly 18,000 to 920,000 sorted cells. They used 10%, 30% or 50% RNA. Naive CD8 T cells underwent sorting with the CD8+CD4-CCR7+CD45RA+ definition. This clonotype was seen at least ten times. The antigen is not known. As previously described, bulk TCR libraries were made using listed TCR primers. Using its own MiXCR run on the PCR reads, TCRdb lists one record per CDR3 protein. The sample shows about 300,000 distinct CDR3 sequences, roughly a fifth of them seen only once. Input material: naive CD8+ T cells from blood, with Jurkat cell RNA spiked in. Subset described: FACS-sorted CD8+CD4-CCR7+CD45RA+ naive T cells. The TCR was taken from a human donor in good health. Some libraries in this study had Jurkat cell RNA spiked in.

CDR3 bases: TGCAGTGCTACCGCCGCCTACGAGCAGTACTTC. Translation gives CSATAAYEQYF. The chain couples TRBV20-1 to TRBJ2-7; no reliable D call. Trimming left V 4 bases short and J 2 bases short, with 6 bases between. This CDR3 has 11 amino acids. Germline V gives CDR1 DFQATT, CDR2 SNEGSKA (reference sequence).